This entry features one T cell receptor beta chain sequence. CD45RO-negative, CCR7-selected cells formed the naive CD8 fraction, which excluded terminally differentiated effector memory CD45RA+ cells. Some clones are missing from TCRdb's copy, which holds only in-frame ones; the method was immunoSEQ multiplex PCR. The sample has about 2.1 million clones, 85% to 95% seen once. This entry is derived from a study of shared clonotypes between healthy human individuals. This receptor was identified in a young man in good health. Some clones in this sample may be carry-over from other donors' samples. The sample was naive CD8+ T cells from PBMCs.

The CDR3 loop reads CASSQDELTDYGYTF. The CDR3 DNA is TGCGCCAGCAGCCAAGATGAGCTAACCGACTATGGCTACACCTTC. This chain connects TRBV4-3 to TRBJ1-2; D uncertain. V was trimmed by 0 bases and J by 3 bases, leaving 11 bases between them. Germline CDR1 and CDR2: LGHNA and YSLEER. The CDR3 has 15 amino acids.